The clone carrying this TCR beta chain was detected a few times. Its antigen remains unknown. The data were taken from a study of early T cells in non-severe SARS-CoV-2 infection. Study information: The sequenced material was bulk RNA from unsorted whole blood, and its chains were unpaired. Study-level results: VDJdb-based annotation leaned toward anti-spike CD8 responses and missed private and CD4 specificities.

Looked up from germline, CDR1 is KGHDR and CDR2 is SFDVKD. V trimming: 7 bases; J trimming: 7 bases; junction bases outside the gene matches: 24. The CDR3 is 19 amino acids. Unique molecular identifiers tagged individual cDNA molecules. TCRdb redid the calling of the 5' RACE reads with MiXCR, one entry per CDR3 protein. The sample lists roughly 110,000 distinct CDR3 sequences; over 8.5% were seen once. The gene calls are TRBV24-1 and TRBJ2-4, with 7 bases that match TRBD2. The source of this sequence is an adult who was a healthcare worker with PCR-confirmed SARS-CoV-2 infection or an uninfected control (not recorded which). The sample was whole blood. This CDR3 reads CATSTLMGGGTQWRNIQYF. The CDR3 DNA reads TGTGCCACCAGCACCTTAATGGGGGGGGGGACTCAATGGCGGAACATTCAGTACTTC.